These 32 T cell receptor beta chains were all obtained from the same sample, sequenced in a study of beta chain features in type 1 diabetes. Findings and caveats of the study: The study found moderately but significantly shorter TCRB CDR3s in all four CD4+ subsets of Type 1 diabetes patients.

Expressed TCRB transcripts were sequenced, since all the RNA that had been isolated was reverse transcribed. The table came from immunoSEQ multiplex PCR; TCRdb's copy has only in-frame clones and leaves some out. Of 350,000 to 450,000 clones in the sample, over 10% were seen once. Antigen specificity for these receptors is unknown. Material for sequencing was naive CD4+ T cells from blood. Receptors were obtained from a woman aged 18-29 years with type 1 diabetes.

V and J are TRBV7-9 and TRBJ2-5; 11 bases are a match to TRBD2. The J segment lost 4 bases and the V segment lost 2 bases, leaving 3 bases of the junction unmatched. CDR1 SEHNR and CDR2 FQNEAQ come from the germline V gene (reference sequence). The CDR3 has 15 residues. CDR3: CASSLLGLAVETQYF. In DNA form, the CDR3 reads TGTGCCAGCAGCTTACTGGGACTAGCGGTAGAGACCCAGTACTTC.

This clone was seen more than once but under ten times. The chain couples TRBV27 to TRBJ2-1; 11 bases agree with TRBD2. Trimming cost V 5 bases and J 3 bases; bases outside gene matches: 6. The CDR3 loop spans 16 amino acids. Germline loops: CDR1 MNHEY, CDR2 SMNVEV (reference sequence). CDR3 protein: CASSLNLAGGYNEQFF. In nucleotides, the CDR3 is TGTGCCAGCAGTCTCAATCTAGCGGGAGGCTACAATGAGCAGTTCTTC.

The rearrangement links TRBV6-6 to TRBJ2-3, with D perhaps TRBD2 (6 bases). CDR3 length: 14 residues. V dropped 0 bases and J dropped 4 bases, with 8 bases sitting between them. Germline CDR1 is MNHNY and CDR2 is SVGAGI (reference sequence). DNA of the CDR3: TGTGCCAGCAGTTACTCGCGGGAAGCAGATACGCAGTATTTT. This encodes CASSYSREADTQYF.

In the case of this clone: At one boundary the junction diverges from the germline segment, which might be a read error. The chain is built from TRBV6-1 and TRBJ1-1, with TRBD1 matching 9 bases. CDR3 length: 12 amino acids. The germline V gene encodes CDR1 MNHNS and CDR2 SASEGT. The CDR3 DNA is TGTGCCAGCAGTGAATTATGGACAGGGGCTCTCTTT. Translation: CASSELWTGALF.

This rearrangement joins TRBV23-1 to TRBJ1-6, with D perhaps TRBD1 (6 bases). TRBV23-1 is classed as an ORF, of uncertain function. Trimming pared 0 bases from V and 0 bases from J, leaving 15 bases between. CDR3 length: 19 amino acids. The CDR3 loop is CASSQSVWDTSSYNSPLHF. As DNA, the CDR3 is TGCGCCAGCAGTCAATCGGTCTGGGACACAAGCTCCTATAATTCACCCCTCCACTTT.

The rearrangement joins TRBV5-1 to TRBJ2-1; 8 positions agree with TRBD1. The V gene end was trimmed by 7 bases and the J gene end by 2 bases; junction bases not matched to a gene: 5. Germline V gives CDR1 SGHRS, CDR2 YFSETQ. The CDR3 extends over 14 amino acids. For the CDR3, the DNA is TGCGCCAGCGCCGTGACAGGGGCCTACAATGAGCAGTTCTTC. Encoded protein: CASAVTGAYNEQFF.

This clone was detected only a few times. The chain combines TRBV5-6 with TRBJ1-2; tentatively, D is TRBD1 (5 bases). CDR1 is SGHDT and CDR2 is YYEEEE in the germline V gene. Trimming took off 5 bases at V and 2 bases at J, with 13 bases between the two ends. This CDR3 contains 14 residues. The CDR3 sequence is CASSPGYLNYGYTF. The CDR3 bases are TGTGCCAGCAGTCCAGGGTATCTCAACTATGGCTACACCTTC.

The chain is built from TRBV2 and TRBJ2-7, with no clear D. This CDR3 is 11 amino acids long. Germline-derived CDR1 and CDR2 are SNHLY and FYNNEI. V was pared by 7 bases and J by 4 bases, with 8 bases between. CDR3 in DNA: TGTGCCAGCAATACCGGGTACGAGCAGTACTTC. It codes for CASNTGYEQYF.

This rearrangement joins TRBV28 to TRBJ2-7, with 9 bases fitting TRBD2. This CDR3 contains 17 residues. Germline V gene sequence: CDR1 MDHEN, CDR2 SYDVKM. V dropped 6 bases and J dropped 2; count of bases not matched to a gene: 14. The CDR3 DNA follows: TGTGCCAGCAGCCCTCCTGGATGGCGCGGGAGGGCCTACGAGCAGTACTTC. This gives the protein CASSPPGWRGRAYEQYF.

This clone was recorded a few times. This sequence joins TRBV30 and TRBJ1-5; possibly TRBD1 for D (6 bases). The CDR3 sequence is 14 residues long. With 3 bases removed from V and 4 bases from J, the gap between germline ends came to 13 bases. Germline loops: CDR1 GTSNPN, CDR2 SVGIG (reference sequence). CDR3 in DNA: TGTGCCTGGAGAGATGGTAGGGGGAATCAGCCCCAGCATTTT. This translates into CAWRDGRGNQPQHF.

The J gene is TRBJ2-7, the V gene TRBV28, with 9 bases aligning to TRBD2. Germline loops: CDR1 MDHEN, CDR2 SYDVKM. The CDR3 extends over 15 amino acids. The V and J ends lost 7 bases and 3 bases, in that order; junction bases with no gene match: 10. The CDR3 bases are TGTGCCAGCACCCCCTTCCTAGCGGGACACTACGAGCAGTACTTC. Its translation: CASTPFLAGHYEQYF.

This clone was recorded a few times. The V call is TRBV5-1, the J call TRBJ2-3; 7 bases line up with TRBD1. This CDR3 spans 11 amino acids. V lost 7 bases and J lost 8; bases outside the gene matches: 4. Germline loops: CDR1 SGHRS, CDR2 YFSETQ. The CDR3 DNA follows: TGCGCCAGCGGGGACAGACTTACGCAGTATTTT. Its translation is CASGDRLTQYF.

There are a few counts of this clone. The CDR3 nucleotides read TGTGCCAGCAGTGACAACAGGGGGAACTATGGCTACACCTTC. This codes for CASSDNRGNYGYTF. The chain combines TRBV2 with TRBJ1-2, with 8 bases aligning to TRBD1. This CDR3 is built from 14 residues. Germline trimming cut 3 bases from V and 2 bases from J; bases unmatched to any gene: 2. CDR1 and CDR2 from the germline V gene are SNHLY and FYNNEI.

The rearrangement joins TRBV7-2 to TRBJ2-2; 8 bases map to TRBD2. Unmatched junction bases numbered 9, after V lost 5 bases and J lost 7 bases. The germline gives CDR1 SGHTA, CDR2 FQGNSA. The CDR3 consists of 15 residues. In DNA form, the CDR3 reads TGTGCCAGCAGCCCCGGACTAGCCCCCCGCGGGGAGCTGTTTTTT. Protein: CASSPGLAPRGELFF.

The J gene is TRBJ2-5, the V gene TRBV6-5, with 13 bases that match TRBD2. The CDR3 sequence is 14 residues long. Trimming took 10 bases from V and 1 from J; bases not matched to a gene: 3. Germline V CDR1 and CDR2: MNHEY, SVGAGI. The CDR3 DNA follows: TGTGCCACCCGACTAGCGGGGGGCCAAGAGACCCAGTACTTC. It is translated as CATRLAGGQETQYF.

The table lists this clone with a few counts. This chain connects TRBV9 to TRBJ2-7; D is perhaps TRBD1 (6 bases). Trimming cost V 3 bases and J 1 base, with 14 bases left between them. The germline V gene has CDR1 SGDLS and CDR2 YYNGEE. CDR3 length: 15 residues. The CDR3 is CASSGGRGQSYEQYF. The CDR3 coding sequence is TGTGCCAGCAGCGGGGGGCGTGGGCAATCCTACGAGCAGTACTTC.

This clone was detected a few times. The chain is built from TRBV15 and TRBJ1-5, with unresolved D. Trimming stripped 3 bases from V and 1 base from J, with 10 bases between. CDR1 and CDR2 from the germline V gene are LNHNV and YYDKDF (reference sequence). CDR3 length equals 15 residues. CDR3 sequence reads: CATSSYSGSNQPQHF. In DNA form, the CDR3 reads TGTGCCACCAGCAGTTACAGCGGGAGCAATCAGCCCCAGCATTTT.

The chain couples TRBV5-1 to TRBJ2-7, with 7 bases that match TRBD2. The CDR3 has 13 amino acids. Trimming at V came to 4 bases and at J to 3 bases, leaving 4 bases not matched to a gene. Looked up from germline, CDR1 is SGHRS and CDR2 is YFSETQ. The CDR3 reads CASSPGGLYEQYF. The DNA for the CDR3 is TGCGCCAGCAGCCCGGGGGGACTCTACGAGCAGTACTTC.

The table lists this clone with a few counts. This sequence joins TRBV11-2 and TRBJ2-5; TRBD1 aligns across 8 bases. The CDR3 extends over 14 amino acids. Germline lookup yields CDR1 SGHAT and CDR2 FQNNGV. V lost 5 bases to trimming and J lost 5 bases; unmatched junction nucleotides: 7. This CDR3 is CASSPTGGWETQYF. As DNA, the CDR3 is TGTGCCAGCAGCCCAACAGGGGGTTGGGAGACCCAGTACTTC. Looking up the rest from reference TRBV11-2 and TRBJ2-5 gives the full variable domain: EAGVAQSPRYKIIEKRQSVAFWCNPISGHATLYWYQQILGQGPKLLIQFQNNGVVDDSQLPKDRFSAERLKGVDSTLKIQPAKLEDSAVYLCASSPTGGWETQYFGPGTRLLVL.

The chain employs TRBV30 and TRBJ1-5, with 7 bases matching TRBD1. V was pared by 0 bases and J by 0 bases, with 5 bases of the junction left unmatched. The CDR3 sequence is 16 residues long. Germline CDR1 is GTSNPN and CDR2 is SVGIG (reference sequence). Here the CDR3 reads CAWSVTGKYSNQPQHF. The CDR3 DNA reads as TGTGCCTGGAGTGTGACAGGGAAGTATAGCAATCAGCCCCAGCATTTT.

This clone turned up a few times. This chain links TRBV4-3 with TRBJ2-7; weak D call: TRBD2 (6 bases). The germline V gene has CDR1 LGHNA and CDR2 YSLEER. Trimming took 3 bases from V and 6 from J, leaving 15 bases between them. The CDR3 is 14 residues long. CDR3 sequence reads: CASSHRGIGAEQYF. The CDR3 DNA sequence: TGCGCCAGCAGCCACCGCGGGATAGGGGCCGAGCAGTACTTC.

The chain recombines TRBV7-9 with TRBJ2-4, with D possibly matching TRBD2 (7 bases). The germline gives CDR1 SEHNR, CDR2 FQNEAQ (reference sequence). CDR3 length: 13 residues. Trimming shortened V by 5 bases and J by 6 bases, and 11 bases separated the two germline ends. CDR3 coding DNA: TGTGCCAGCAGCCAAGGGGGGGGAAACATTCAGTACTTC. Its protein product is CASSQGGGNIQYF.

The chain is built from TRBV29-1 and TRBJ2-3, with D possibly matching TRBD1 (5 bases). The CDR3 extends over 12 amino acids. Germline CDR1 reads SQVTM; CDR2 reads ANQGSEA. Deletions cut 7 bases from V and 2 bases from J, with 10 bases between. Written as DNA, the CDR3 is TGCAGCGAGGTGGGGCTCACAGATACGCAGTATTTT. Translated, it gives CSEVGLTDTQYF.

This clone turned up a few times. This chain joins TRBV18 and TRBJ1-4, with a possible D match to TRBD1 (5 bases). The CDR3 covers 14 residues. V was shortened by 3 bases and J by 6 bases, with 11 bases between the two germline ends. CDR1 is KGHSH and CDR2 is LQKENI in the germline V gene. In nucleotides, the CDR3 is TGTGCCAGCTCACCTAATTCCAGGGATGAAAAACTGTTTTTT. This gives the protein CASSPNSRDEKLFF.

V gene TRBV7-2 combines with J gene TRBJ1-5, with TRBD1 identical over 10 bases. J gave up 1 base and V 3 bases, and 0 bases lay outside the gene matches. The germline V gene has CDR1 SGHTA and CDR2 FQGNSA. This CDR3 region has 15 residues. The CDR3 nucleotides read TGTGCCAGCAGCTTGGACAGGGGGAGCAATCAGCCCCAGCATTTT. Translated: CASSLDRGSNQPQHF.

This clone was seen a handful of times. The chain uses TRBV28 and TRBJ1-2; D unclear. Looked up from germline, CDR1 is MDHEN and CDR2 is SYDVKM. The CDR3 is made up of 12 amino acids. Trimming cost V 5 bases and J 8 bases, with 12 bases left between them. The CDR3 DNA is TGTGCCAGCAGTGTCCCCCCCCTAGGCTACACCTTC. As protein: CASSVPPLGYTF.

This rearrangement joins TRBV21-1 to TRBJ2-5; the D call of TRBD2 is as the table states it, not checked on the DNA. TRBV21-1 is reported as a pseudogene. The CDR3 covers 16 residues. DNA of the CDR3: TGTGCCAGCAGCAAAATAAGGTTCCGGGGCCAAGAGACCCAGTACTTC. It yields the protein CASSKIRFRGQETQYF.

A few counts support this clone. The chain uses TRBV10-3 and TRBJ2-1; the D gene is possibly TRBD2 (5 bases). V was clipped by 3 bases and J by 0 bases, with 9 bases between them. CDR1 is ENHRY and CDR2 is SYGVKD in the germline V gene. CDR3 length equals 15 residues. The CDR3 reads CAISDGVSSYNEQFF. CDR3 nucleotides: TGTGCCATCAGTGACGGGGTGAGCTCCTACAATGAGCAGTTCTTC.

The CDR3 sequence: CASSTGGVAYEQYF. CDR3 sequence (DNA): TGTGCCAGCAGCACCGGCGGGGTTGCCTACGAGCAGTACTTC. The gene calls are TRBV28 and TRBJ2-7, with a tentative D call TRBD2 (6 bases). Germline V gene data show CDR1 as MDHEN and CDR2 as SYDVKM. The CDR3 sequence is 14 residues long. V gave up 6 bases and J gave up 2 bases, with 14 bases separating them.

The J gene is TRBJ2-1, the V gene TRBV6-5; D possibly corresponds to TRBD1 (5 bases). This CDR3 is built from 12 residues. The germline V gene has CDR1 MNHEY and CDR2 SVGAGI. The V and J ends lost 2 bases and 8 bases respectively, with 7 bases between them. The CDR3 loop is CASSYRGYEQFF. CDR3 coding DNA: TGTGCCAGCAGTTACAGGGGTTATGAGCAGTTCTTC.

A few counts support this clone. This rearrangement joins TRBV7-9 to TRBJ2-1; 7 bases line up with TRBD2. The length of the CDR3 is 13 residues. Germline CDR1 is SEHNR and CDR2 is FQNEAQ (reference sequence). Losses at the gene ends were 2 bases for V and 9 bases for J; bases not matched to a gene: 4. Written as DNA, the CDR3 is TGTGCCAGCAGCTTAAGGGGAGGGAGTGAGCAGTTCTTC. Its protein is CASSLRGGSEQFF.

A few counts support this clone. V gene TRBV6-4 combines with J gene TRBJ2-2; TRBD1 agrees at 8 bases. The CDR3 loop spans 15 amino acids. Germline V gives CDR1 MRHNA, CDR2 SNTAGT. The V segment lost 5 bases and the J segment 2 bases; nucleotides outside the gene matches: 4. The CDR3 DNA reads as TGTGCCAGCAGTTATCAGGGGGCCAACACCGGGGAGCTGTTTTTT. It translates to CASSYQGANTGELFF.